This T cell receptor beta chain was retrieved from a study of lymphopenia after photon versus proton radiotherapy. The V and J ends lost 2 bases and 1 base respectively, with 8 bases between them. The CDR3 loop spans 14 amino acids. Germline V lookup: CDR1 SQVTM, CDR2 ANQGSEA. TCRdb's table, derived via immunoSEQ multiplex PCR, lists solely in-frame clones and lacks some. The sample has 20,000 to 30,000 clones; 65% to 85% are singletons. Material: peripheral blood, obtained from a patient treated with proton-based radiotherapy. This TCR was recovered from a woman aged 70-85 years with pancreatic cancer. The chain carries TRBV29-1 and TRBJ2-2, with D unclear. The CDR3 sequence is CSVESLWNTGELFF. The CDR3 DNA follows: TGCAGCGTTGAATCGCTTTGGAACACCGGGGAGCTGTTTTTT.